A single T cell receptor beta chain is shown here with its context. Its cognate antigen is unknown. The data stem from a study of radiotherapy plus CTLA-4 blockade in lung cancer. Turning to the study itself: Objective responses were recorded in less than 20% of patients, with disease control recorded in approximately 34%. General study findings and limits: In blood, after radiotherapy plus ipilimumab, tumor-derived TCR clones expanded.

Clones were read by immunoSEQ multiplex PCR, and TCRdb kept only the in-frame ones, dropping some. The data contain roughly 90,000 clones, 88% of them singletons. Patients with chemo-refractory metastatic non-small-cell lung cancer received focal radiation plus CTLA-4 blockade with ipilimumab. CDR3 length: 13 amino acids. Between the trimmed V and J ends, which lost 3 bases and 4 bases, there was a span of 9 bases. Germline V lookup: CDR1 LGHNT, CDR2 FRNRAP. The receptor was isolated from a human donor with non-small cell lung cancer that progressed on radiotherapy plus ipilimumab. The chain carries TRBV12-5 and TRBJ1-1; D uncertain. The material sequenced was peripheral blood, taken from a patient treated with radiotherapy plus ipilimumab. CDR3 amino acids: CASGFGSSTEAFF. The CDR3 DNA sequence: TGTGCTAGTGGTTTCGGCAGTAGCACTGAAGCTTTCTTT.